The present TCR beta chain was sequenced within a study of post-analysis software for immune sequencing data. Whole-study findings and limits: Controls had lower frequencies than patients of five TRBV segments, which included TRBV5-6, TRBV5-1 and TRBV20-1.

Unique molecular identifiers had been added to the TCR beta cDNA libraries. TCRdb independently ran MiXCR on the PCR reads; one entry per CDR3 protein. Among some 700,000 distinct CDR3 sequences listed, approximately 59% were seen once. From germline, CDR1 is MNHEY and CDR2 SMNVEV (reference sequence). The V gene end was trimmed by 8 bases and the J gene end by 3 bases; junction bases not matched to a gene: 8. The CDR3 totals 17 residues. As regards this clonotype: Its antigen is not known.

Sequenced input: blood. The source is a girl aged 2 to 10 with multiple sclerosis. The chain uses TRBV27 and TRBJ2-3, with 16 bases that match TRBD2. The DNA of the CDR3 is TGTGCCAGCGTGGGACTAGCGGGGGGGCTCGGGACAGATACGCAGTATTTT. It yields the protein CASVGLAGGLGTDTQYF.